This entry lists 32 T cell receptor beta chains sequenced from one sample in a study of cytomegalovirus exposure and HLA in healthy donors. PCR primers comprised 60 Vbeta and 13 Jbeta primers. Some clones are missing from TCRdb's copy, which holds only in-frame ones; the method was immunoSEQ multiplex PCR. Found here are roughly 200,000 clones, 82% of them singletons; the top ten hold approximately 0.62%. Sequencing was done on a sample of PBMCs. These receptors all come from a woman aged 40 to 55 in good health and CMV-seronegative.

The chain is built from TRBV7-3 and TRBJ2-7; 7 bases agree with TRBD1. With 5 bases clipped from V and 2 bases from J, the junction kept 18 bases outside the gene matches. The CDR3 loop spans 18 amino acids. The germline CDR1 and CDR2 sequences are SGHTA and FQGTGA. The CDR3 protein is CASSRNYSPDRLTYEQYF. DNA for the CDR3: TGTGCCAGCAGCCGAAATTATAGCCCGGACAGGTTGACCTACGAGCAGTACTTC.

This chain joins TRBV2 and TRBJ1-2, with 7 nucleotides matching TRBD1. Germline loops: CDR1 SNHLY, CDR2 FYNNEI. With V trimmed by 6 bases and J by 4 bases, 5 bases remained unmatched. The CDR3 is 13 amino acids. CDR3 coding DNA: TGTGCCAGCAGGGGGGGACAGCTCTATGGCTACACCTTC. Amino acids: CASRGGQLYGYTF.

The V call is TRBV9, the J call TRBJ2-2; perhaps TRBD1 as D (6 bases). The germline V and J ends were trimmed by 0 bases and 2 bases, with 14 bases remaining between them. Looked up from germline, CDR1 is SGDLS and CDR2 is YYNGEE. This CDR3 has 17 amino acids. The CDR3 loop is CASSVGFQGRNTGELFF. CDR3 in DNA: TGTGCCAGCAGCGTAGGGTTCCAGGGGCGAAACACCGGGGAGCTGTTTTTT.

DNA for the CDR3: TGTGCCAGCAGTTTAGTCTCCCTCACAGGGTCCTACGAGCAGTACTTC. Encoded protein: CASSLVSLTGSYEQYF. The J gene is TRBJ2-7, the V gene TRBV27, with a tentative D call TRBD1 (6 bases). Germline CDR1 is MNHEY and CDR2 is SMNVEV (reference sequence). CDR3 size: 16 residues. Between the trimmed V and J ends, which lost 2 bases and 1 base, there was a span of 15 bases.

The J gene is TRBJ2-3, the V gene TRBV4-2, with 7 bases aligning to TRBD2. V was pared by 4 bases and J by 1 base, with 5 bases of the junction left unmatched. Germline V lookup: CDR1 LGHNA, CDR2 YNFKEQ. CDR3 length equals 15 residues. The CDR3 bases are TGTGCCAGCAGCCCTCAGCGGGGTGGCACAGATACGCAGTATTTT. Protein sequence: CASSPQRGGTDTQYF.

V is TRBV11-3 and J is TRBJ1-1, with D perhaps TRBD1 (5 bases). V was cut by 6 bases and J by 1 base, with 6 bases left in between. The germline V gene has CDR1 SGHNT and CDR2 YENEEA. The CDR3 has 12 residues. CDR3 sequence (DNA): TGTGCCAGCAGTGGACAGAACACTGAAGCTTTCTTT. Amino acid sequence: CASSGQNTEAFF.

The CDR3 DNA reads TGCAGTGTTGAGAGAGGGACCCAGTACTTC. It specifies CSVERGTQYF. The chain is built from TRBV20-1 and TRBJ2-5; D unclear. V dropped 7 bases and J dropped 7 bases, with 10 bases sitting between them. The CDR3 runs 10 residues. CDR1 and CDR2 (germline): DFQATT, SNEGSKA (reference sequence).

CDR3 protein: CASSTFPPGQGTGELFF. CDR3 sequence (DNA): TGTGCCAGTAGTACCTTCCCTCCGGGACAGGGCACCGGGGAGCTGTTTTTT. The V and J genes are TRBV19 and TRBJ2-2; the match to TRBD1 covers 9 bases. From germline, CDR1 is LNHDA and CDR2 SQIVND (reference sequence). CDR3 length equals 17 residues. The ends lost 4 bases at V and 4 bases at J; junction bases unmatched: 10. The full variable domain, with the rest looked up from reference TRBV19 and TRBJ2-2, is DGGITQSPKYLFRKEGQNVTLSCEQNLNHDAMYWYRQDPGQGLRLIYYSQIVNDFQKGDIAEGYSVSREKKESFPLTVTSAQKNPTAFYLCASSTFPPGQGTGELFFGEGSRLTVL.

V gene TRBV7-2 combines with J gene TRBJ2-2; D call uncertain. This CDR3 has 14 amino acids. Germline V gene data show CDR1 as SGHTA and CDR2 as FQGNSA. With 2 bases removed from V and 4 bases from J, the gap between germline ends came to 8 bases. The CDR3 region has the DNA TGTGCCAGCAGCTTAAGCTATCTCACCGGGGAGCTGTTTTTT. Its translation is CASSLSYLTGELFF.

The chain is built from TRBV9 and TRBJ2-7; 8 nucleotides align to TRBD1. Germline CDR1 is SGDLS and CDR2 is YYNGEE. The CDR3 runs 14 residues. Trimming at V came to 3 bases and at J to 6 bases, leaving 8 bases not matched to a gene. In DNA, the CDR3 is TGTGCCAGCAGCGGCCCAGTTCAGGGGGCCGAGCAGTACTTC. Amino acids: CASSGPVQGAEQYF. Using reference TRBV9 and TRBJ2-7 for the parts outside the CDR3, the full variable domain is DSGVTQTPKHLITATGQRVTLRCSPRSGDLSVYWYQQSLDQGLQFLIQYYNGEERAKGNILERFSAQQFPDLHSELNLSSLELGDSALYFCASSGPVQGAEQYFGPGTRLTVT.

The chain carries TRBV28 and TRBJ2-2, with D tentatively TRBD1 (6 bases). CDR3 size: 15 residues. Trimming stripped 5 bases from V and 0 bases from J, with 10 bases between. Looked up from germline, CDR1 is MDHEN and CDR2 is SYDVKM. Here the CDR3 reads CASSEQGPNTGELFF. The DNA of the CDR3 is TGTGCCAGCAGTGAACAGGGACCGAACACCGGGGAGCTGTTTTTT.

The genes are TRBV29-1 and TRBJ2-3, with D possibly matching TRBD2 (7 bases). V was cut by 7 bases and J by 1 base, with 15 bases left in between. Germline CDR1 and CDR2: SQVTM and ANQGSEA. The CDR3 runs to 14 residues. CDR3 nucleotide sequence: TGCAGCGGGTCCCAAGGGGGGGGCACAGATACGCAGTATTTT. It codes for CSGSQGGGTDTQYF.

This chain links TRBV30 with TRBJ1-5; TRBD1 aligns across 7 bases. The CDR3 sequence is 13 residues long. J lost 3 bases, V lost 5 bases, and 4 bases had no gene match. Per germline, CDR1 GTSNPN and CDR2 SVGIG (reference sequence). This CDR3 reads CAWGDSLNQPQHF. The CDR3, as DNA: TGTGCCTGGGGGGACAGTCTCAATCAGCCCCAGCATTTT.

V gene TRBV6-4 combines with J gene TRBJ2-7, with 10 positions matching TRBD1. V was clipped by 6 bases and J by 5 bases; unmatched bases: 4. Germline CDR1 and CDR2: MRHNA and SNTAGT. The CDR3 extends over 13 amino acids. The CDR3 DNA follows: TGTGCCAGCAGCCGGGACAGGGGACACGAGCAGTACTTC. Translation: CASSRDRGHEQYF.

The rearrangement uses TRBV7-9 and TRBJ2-1; weak D call: TRBD1 (5 bases). Germline CDR1 reads SEHNR; CDR2 reads FQNEAQ (reference sequence). Trimming took 5 bases from V and 4 from J, leaving 18 bases between them. This CDR3 is built from 16 residues. As DNA, the CDR3 is TGTGCCAGCAGCCCCTCCCTAGGGGTTGGTTACAATGAGCAGTTCTTC. Translating gives CASSPSLGVGYNEQFF.

The J gene is TRBJ2-3, the V gene TRBV11-2, with a tentative D call TRBD1 (6 bases). This CDR3 region has 14 residues. Germline CDR1 reads SGHAT; CDR2 reads FQNNGV. V gave up 5 bases and J gave up 2 bases, with 11 bases separating them. The DNA of the CDR3 is TGTGCCAGCAGCCTACGACAGGACACAGATACGCAGTATTTT. Encoded protein: CASSLRQDTDTQYF.

The V gene is TRBV6-5, the J gene TRBJ1-2; TRBD1 matches at 8 bases. With V trimmed by 7 bases and J by 8 bases, 6 bases remained unmatched. This CDR3 has 12 amino acids. Germline V gives CDR1 MNHEY, CDR2 SVGAGI. CDR3 coding DNA: TGTGCCAGCACCCAGGGGGCAGGAGGCTACACCTTC. It is translated as CASTQGAGGYTF.

The chain combines TRBV29-1 with TRBJ2-3; 7 bases align to TRBD1. V lost 6 bases and J lost 4; bases outside the gene matches: 10. The V gene's germline CDR1 is SQVTM and CDR2 ANQGSEA. The CDR3 extends over 14 amino acids. In DNA form, the CDR3 reads TGCAGCGTCGGGACAGTTTTTCGATCAGATACGCAGTATTTT. Amino acids: CSVGTVFRSDTQYF.

This chain joins TRBV19 and TRBJ2-5; D is ambiguous. The CDR3 covers 17 residues. V gave up 3 bases and J gave up 0 bases, with 17 bases separating them. The germline V gene has CDR1 LNHDA and CDR2 SQIVND (reference sequence). CDR3: CASSIRVVAVDQETQYF. The CDR3 DNA reads TGTGCCAGTAGTATTCGGGTTGTCGCGGTGGACCAAGAGACCCAGTACTTC.

This clone was detected only once. The chain is built from TRBV10-3 and TRBJ1-1; D unresolved. The germline V and J ends were trimmed by 7 bases and 0 bases, with 9 bases remaining between them. The germline gives CDR1 ENHRY, CDR2 SYGVKD. The CDR3 has 13 amino acids. The CDR3 protein is CAIKGRMNTEAFF. In nucleotides, the CDR3 is TGTGCCATCAAAGGGAGAATGAACACTGAAGCTTTCTTT.

The chain recombines TRBV6-6 with TRBJ1-1; D remains ambiguous. The CDR3 runs 13 residues. CDR1 and CDR2 from the germline V gene are MNHNY and SVGAGI (reference sequence). The V and J ends lost 3 bases and 6 bases respectively, with 11 bases between them. The CDR3 DNA follows: TGTGCCAGCAGTTATAGTTTCGGGGCTGAAGCTTTCTTT. Its translation: CASSYSFGAEAFF.

The chain carries TRBV5-1 and TRBJ2-7, with TRBD2 as a possible D gene (6 bases). There are 16 residues in the CDR3. V lost 0 bases and J 2 bases, leaving 15 bases between the germline ends. Germline-derived CDR1 and CDR2 are SGHRS and YFSETQ. The CDR3 nucleotides are TGCGCCAGCAGCTTGGCCGGGGGAATTATTACCTACGAGCAGTACTTC. This encodes CASSLAGGIITYEQYF.

V gene TRBV19 combines with J gene TRBJ1-5; TRBD1 matches at 9 bases. The CDR3 consists of 13 residues. Germline CDR1 reads LNHDA; CDR2 reads SQIVND (reference sequence). V lost 8 bases and J lost 3; bases outside the gene matches: 2. This chain's CDR3 is CASGTGYNQPQHF. Here the CDR3 DNA reads TGTGCCAGTGGGACAGGGTACAATCAGCCCCAGCATTTT.

This clone was observed a few times. The V and J genes are TRBV5-6 and TRBJ2-7, with TRBD2 as a possible D gene (5 bases). The V and J ends lost 4 bases and 0 bases respectively, with 14 bases between them. This CDR3 comprises 15 residues. CDR1 is SGHDT, CDR2 YYEEEE, per germline. CDR3 amino acids: CASSPYVGSSYEQYF. The CDR3 region has the DNA TGTGCCAGCAGCCCATACGTGGGGAGCTCCTACGAGCAGTACTTC.

Remarks on this clone: A read error may account for a junction end that differs from germline. This sample includes further DNA sequences coding for the same CDR3. V gene TRBV7-7 combines with J gene TRBJ2-2; D gene unclear. This CDR3 comprises 14 residues. The germline CDR1 and CDR2 sequences are SSHAT and FNYEAQ (reference sequence). The CDR3 protein is CASSLRQNTGELFF. CDR3 DNA sequence: TGTGCTAGCAGCTTAAGACAGAACACCGGGGAGCTGTTTTTT.

This chain links TRBV5-1 with TRBJ1-2; D is ambiguous. Germline V gene data show CDR1 as SGHRS and CDR2 as YFSETQ. The CDR3 contains 14 residues. Deletions cut 0 bases from V and 6 bases from J, with 12 bases between. The CDR3 DNA follows: TGCGCCAGCAGCTTGGGCCAGATGGTGAATGGCTACACCTTC. Encoded protein: CASSLGQMVNGYTF. Full variable domain (outside the CDR3, taken from reference TRBV5-1 and TRBJ1-2): KAGVTQTPRYLIKTRGQQVTLSCSPISGHRSVSWYQQTPGQGLQFLFEYFSETQRNKGNFPGRFSGRQFSNSRSEMNVSTLELGDSALYLCASSLGQMVNGYTFGSGTRLTVV.

V usage is TRBV5-1 and J usage is TRBJ2-3; the match to TRBD2 covers 9 bases. Germline CDR1 is SGHRS and CDR2 is YFSETQ. V lost 0 bases, J lost 2 bases, and 4 bases stayed unmatched. This CDR3 contains 16 residues. The chain's CDR3 is CASSLVPSGDTDTQYF. CDR3 in DNA: TGCGCCAGCAGCTTGGTCCCTAGCGGGGACACAGATACGCAGTATTTT.

The chain uses TRBV9 and TRBJ1-2, with D possibly TRBD1 on 6 matching bases. V gave up 0 bases and J gave up 9 bases, with 18 bases separating them. The CDR3 length is 15 residues. From germline, CDR1 is SGDLS and CDR2 YYNGEE. For the CDR3, the DNA is TGTGCCAGCAGCGTAGAGGCGACAGGCGCATGGAGCTACACCTTC. Translated, it gives CASSVEATGAWSYTF.

This clone was detected only a few times. The chain carries TRBV2 and TRBJ1-4; D is possibly TRBD1 (5 bases). Trimming shortened V by 3 bases and J by 9 bases, and 14 bases separated the two germline ends. Germline lookup yields CDR1 SNHLY and CDR2 FYNNEI. The CDR3 extends over 14 amino acids. The CDR3 region is CASSDQGPFKKLFF. DNA of the CDR3: TGTGCCAGCAGTGACCAGGGCCCATTTAAAAAACTGTTTTTT.

This chain joins TRBV12-5 and TRBJ1-1; TRBD1 agrees at 8 bases. Losses at the gene ends were 1 base for V and 10 bases for J; bases not matched to a gene: 5. From germline, CDR1 is LGHNT and CDR2 FRNRAP. The CDR3 contains 13 residues. Here the CDR3 reads CASGLETGVGAFF. The CDR3 DNA reads TGTGCTAGTGGTTTGGAGACAGGGGTGGGAGCTTTCTTT.

The chain links TRBV9 to TRBJ1-1; D may be TRBD1 (5 bases). Trimming took off 4 bases at V and 3 bases at J, with 13 bases between the two ends. The CDR3 is 14 residues long. Germline lookup yields CDR1 SGDLS and CDR2 YYNGEE. CDR3 protein: CASSPRRGYTEAFF. CDR3 nucleotides: TGTGCCAGCAGCCCTCGGAGGGGTTACACTGAAGCTTTCTTT.

The chain combines TRBV27 with TRBJ1-6; TRBD1 might be the D (6 bases). The ends were cut back, 5 bases at V and 10 bases at J, with 21 bases in the middle. The germline CDR1 and CDR2 sequences are MNHEY and SMNVEV (reference sequence). The CDR3 extends over 16 amino acids. CDR3 region: CASSLHGQSFGSPLHF. In nucleotides, the CDR3 is TGTGCCAGCAGTCTGCACGGACAGAGCTTTGGGTCACCCCTCCACTTT.